A single sample is the source of the 26 T cell receptor beta chains below, sequenced in a study of OX40 agonist ivuxolimab in advanced cancers. Repertoires were generated with immunoSEQ multiplex PCR, while TCRdb's copy carries only in-frame clones and drops some. The sample yields about 37,000 clones, roughly nine tenths seen once. Sequenced material: CD4+ or CD8+ T cells sorted from blood, taken in a trial of the OX40 agonist ivuxolimab. The source of these receptors is an adult with an advanced solid tumor such as melanoma, head and neck, liver or kidney cancer.

The chain recombines TRBV10-3 with TRBJ1-1, with D uncertain. CDR1 is ENHRY and CDR2 is SYGVKD in the germline V gene. V lost 3 bases and J lost 4, with 12 bases in between. The CDR3 extends over 14 amino acids. The DNA of the CDR3 is TGTGCCATCAGTGAAGGTTCCCCGGGCACTGAAGCTTTCTTT. Translating it yields CAISEGSPGTEAFF.

The chain recombines TRBV7-3 with TRBJ2-1, with TRBD2 matching 12 bases. Per germline, CDR1 SGHTA and CDR2 FQGTGA. The J segment lost 7 bases and the V segment lost 5 bases, leaving 6 bases of the junction unmatched. This CDR3 has 15 residues. This chain's CDR3 is CASSQTSGGWNEQFF. For the CDR3, the DNA is TGTGCCAGCAGCCAAACTAGCGGGGGGTGGAATGAGCAGTTCTTC.

The chain couples TRBV13 to TRBJ1-6; D gene ambiguous. Trimming cost V 5 bases and J 7 bases, with 3 bases left between them. Looked up from germline, CDR1 is PRHDT and CDR2 is FYEKMQ (reference sequence). This CDR3 has 11 residues. For the CDR3, the DNA is TGTGCCAGCAGCCTCAATTCACCCCTCCACTTT. Translation: CASSLNSPLHF.

DNA of the CDR3: TGTGCCAGTAGTGCGGACAGGGGTAATCCGGGCCCCAATCAGCCCCAGCATTTT. Translation gives CASSADRGNPGPNQPQHF. The chain uses TRBV19 and TRBJ1-5; 9 bases map to TRBD1. V shed 5 bases, J shed 3 bases, and the junction held 14 bases outside the gene matches. In germline, CDR1 is LNHDA, CDR2 SQIVND (reference sequence). CDR3 length equals 18 residues.

The chain combines TRBV7-6 with TRBJ2-7, with D unresolved. The CDR3 length is 12 residues. Germline CDR1 reads SGHVS; CDR2 reads FNYEAQ. Trimming took 2 bases from V and 2 from J, leaving 4 bases between them. The CDR3 here is CASSLQTYEQYF. The CDR3 DNA follows: TGTGCCAGCAGCTTACAAACCTACGAGCAGTACTTC. The full variable domain, completed using reference TRBV7-6 and TRBJ2-7, is GAGVSQSPRYKVTKRGQDVALRCDPISGHVSLYWYRQALGQGPEFLTYFNYEAQQDKSGLPNDRFSAERPEGSISTLTIQRTEQRDSAMYRCASSLQTYEQYFGPGTRLTVT.

This chain joins TRBV30 and TRBJ2-1; 12 bases fit TRBD2. Germline V CDR1 and CDR2: GTSNPN, SVGIG (reference sequence). The CDR3 consists of 14 residues. Trimming cost V 3 bases and J 8 bases; bases outside gene matches: 5. Here the CDR3 reads CAWRASGGDHEQFF. DNA for the CDR3: TGTGCCTGGAGGGCTAGCGGGGGGGATCATGAGCAGTTCTTC.

The V call is TRBV11-3, the J call TRBJ2-2, with TRBD1 matching over 7 bases. Germline values: CDR1 SGHNT, CDR2 YENEEA. CDR3 size: 17 residues. V lost 4 bases, J lost 2 bases, and 10 bases stayed unmatched. CDR3 sequence: CASSSPRTGINTGELFF. CDR3 nucleotides: TGTGCCAGCAGCTCCCCGAGGACAGGCATAAACACCGGGGAGCTGTTTTTT.

For the CDR3, the DNA is TGTGCCTGGAGTGTGGTAGCGGGGGGGCCAATCTCTAGCACAGATACGCAGTATTTT. Translated, it gives CAWSVVAGGPISSTDTQYF. The V and J genes are TRBV30 and TRBJ2-3; 11 positions match TRBD2. Germline assignment: CDR1 GTSNPN and CDR2 SVGIG (reference sequence). J was trimmed by 0 bases and V by 0 bases; bases with no gene match: 11. This CDR3 spans 19 amino acids.

The rearrangement joins TRBV7-3 to TRBJ2-3; 8 bases line up with TRBD2. CDR3 length: 15 residues. Trimming took 4 bases from V and 5 from J; bases not matched to a gene: 8. Germline V gene lookup returns CDR1 SGHTA and CDR2 FQGTGA. This CDR3 reads CASSSGAGGGDTQYF. The CDR3 region has the DNA TGTGCCAGCAGCTCCGGGGCGGGGGGAGGAGATACGCAGTATTTT.

The rearrangement joins TRBV19 to TRBJ1-1; D not certain. The CDR3 loop spans 13 amino acids. CDR1 and CDR2 (germline): LNHDA, SQIVND (reference sequence). Trimming took 5 bases from V and 1 from J, leaving 8 bases between them. CDR3 loop: CASSPSGNTEAFF. CDR3 nucleotides: TGTGCCAGTAGTCCAAGTGGGAACACTGAAGCTTTCTTT. Using reference TRBV19 and TRBJ1-1 for the parts outside the CDR3, the full variable domain is DGGITQSPKYLFRKEGQNVTLSCEQNLNHDAMYWYRQDPGQGLRLIYYSQIVNDFQKGDIAEGYSVSREKKESFPLTVTSAQKNPTAFYLCASSPSGNTEAFFGQGTRLTVV.

V and J are TRBV7-6 and TRBJ1-1, with D possibly being TRBD1 (5 bases). V lost 6 bases to trimming and J lost 0 bases, with 11 bases between them. The CDR3 sequence is 14 residues long. Germline V gene data show CDR1 as SGHVS and CDR2 as FNYEAQ. CDR3 sequence (DNA): TGTGCCAGCAGGTTGGGGCGGGTGAACACTGAAGCTTTCTTT. It codes for CASRLGRVNTEAFF.

J is TRBJ2-2 and V is TRBV6-5; D not resolved. Between the trimmed V and J ends, which lost 3 bases and 5 bases, there was a span of 13 bases. This CDR3 is 15 amino acids long. Germline V gene sequence: CDR1 MNHEY, CDR2 SVGAGI. CDR3 in amino acids: CASSYDSRFTGELFF. CDR3 sequence (DNA): TGTGCCAGCAGTTATGATTCGCGGTTTACCGGGGAGCTGTTTTTT.

The V gene is TRBV5-5, the J gene TRBJ1-1; D is perhaps TRBD1 (5 bases). The CDR3 is 14 amino acids. Germline loops: CDR1 SGHKS, CDR2 YYEKEE (reference sequence). V was trimmed by 4 bases and J by 6 bases, leaving 16 bases between them. CDR3 DNA sequence: TGTGCCAGCAGCCCGATGACAGAGGTTCCTGAAGCTTTCTTT. This translates into CASSPMTEVPEAFF.

The chain employs TRBV5-3 and TRBJ1-1; D not certain. TRBV5-3 is labeled an ORF, and its function is uncertain. Trimming shortened V by 4 bases and J by 5 bases, and 9 bases separated the two germline ends. The CDR3 loop spans 12 amino acids. The CDR3 DNA reads as TGTGCCAGAAGCGTCGAGGAGACTGAAGCTTTCTTT. This codes for CARSVEETEAFF.

The chain carries TRBV7-9 and TRBJ1-4; maybe TRBD1 (5 bases). The CDR3 has 14 residues. V gave up 4 bases and J gave up 10 bases, with 16 bases separating them. Germline lookup yields CDR1 SEHNR and CDR2 FQNEAQ (reference sequence). The CDR3 DNA is TGTGCCAGCAGCTCCACCGGGGCTAAAGGAAAACTGTTTTTT. The encoded protein is CASSSTGAKGKLFF.

The chain employs TRBV11-2 and TRBJ1-4; a weak D match, TRBD1 (5 bases). The CDR3 has 19 amino acids. CDR1 is SGHAT, CDR2 FQNNGV, per germline. V lost 0 bases and J lost 6, with 23 bases in between. This CDR3 reads CASSLEGAVGSWGDEKLFF. The DNA for the CDR3 is TGTGCCAGCAGCTTAGAAGGAGCGGTGGGAAGTTGGGGGGATGAAAAACTGTTTTTT.

This clone was recorded only once. The chain uses TRBV11-2 and TRBJ2-1; a weak D match, TRBD2 (6 bases). Trimming cost V 0 bases and J 5 bases, with 20 bases left between them. There are 18 residues in the CDR3. Germline V gene lookup returns CDR1 SGHAT and CDR2 FQNNGV. The CDR3 protein is CASSLDERTRLVDNEQFF. The CDR3 coding sequence is TGTGCCAGCAGCTTAGATGAGCGTACGCGACTAGTAGACAATGAGCAGTTCTTC. The full variable domain, in which reference TRBV11-2 and TRBJ2-1 provide the parts outside the CDR3, is EAGVAQSPRYKIIEKRQSVAFWCNPISGHATLYWYQQILGQGPKLLIQFQNNGVVDDSQLPKDRFSAERLKGVDSTLKIQPAKLEDSAVYLCASSLDERTRLVDNEQFFGPGTRLTVL.

The chain couples TRBV4-2 to TRBJ1-4, with 7 nucleotides matching TRBD1. This CDR3 has 17 residues. Germline loops: CDR1 LGHNA, CDR2 YNFKEQ. Germline trimming cut 1 base from V and 4 bases from J; bases unmatched to any gene: 9. CDR3 sequence: CASSQVGVWTGNEKLFF. CDR3 DNA: TGTGCCAGCAGCCAAGTAGGTGTCTGGACAGGTAATGAAAAACTGTTTTTT.

The chain employs TRBV6-1 and TRBJ2-3; tentative D call: TRBD2 (6 bases). CDR3 length: 15 residues. Germline loops: CDR1 MNHNS, CDR2 SASEGT. With 1 base removed from V and 0 bases from J, the gap between germline ends came to 8 bases. The chain's CDR3 is CASSEVRGSTDTQYF. The CDR3 nucleotides are TGTGCCAGCAGTGAAGTACGGGGGAGCACAGATACGCAGTATTTT.

This clone was detected only a few times. This sequence joins TRBV25-1 and TRBJ1-1; TRBD1 matches 7 bases. Germline V lookup: CDR1 MGHDK, CDR2 SYGVNS. Losses at the gene ends were 4 bases for V and 6 bases for J; bases not matched to a gene: 2. The CDR3 is made up of 12 amino acids. The CDR3 sequence is CASSAGQAEAFF. Here the CDR3 DNA reads TGTGCCAGCAGTGCCGGACAGGCTGAAGCTTTCTTT.

V usage is TRBV9 and J usage is TRBJ2-1; D perhaps matches TRBD1 (6 bases). This CDR3 comprises 15 residues. V was clipped by 3 bases and J by 5 bases, with 15 bases between them. CDR1 is SGDLS, CDR2 YYNGEE, per germline. The CDR3 bases are TGTGCCAGCAGCGAGCAACACAGGGAACACAATGAGCAGTTCTTC. Its protein product is CASSEQHREHNEQFF. Complete variable domain (other parts from reference TRBV9 and TRBJ2-1): DSGVTQTPKHLITATGQRVTLRCSPRSGDLSVYWYQQSLDQGLQFLIQYYNGEERAKGNILERFSAQQFPDLHSELNLSSLELGDSALYFCASSEQHREHNEQFFGPGTRLTVL.

V is TRBV4-1 and J is TRBJ2-7; D might be TRBD1 (6 bases). From germline, CDR1 is MGHRA and CDR2 YSYEKL. Deletions cut 2 bases from V and 3 bases from J, with 14 bases between. This CDR3 has 15 residues. CDR3 in DNA: TGCGCCAGCAGCCAAACAGGGAGATCGTACTACGAGCAGTACTTC. Translating gives CASSQTGRSYYEQYF.

The count of this clone is one. The genes are TRBV25-1 and TRBJ1-2, with D hard to call. This CDR3 region has 11 residues. Deletions cut 1 base from V and 8 bases from J, with 5 bases between. Germline loops: CDR1 MGHDK, CDR2 SYGVNS. CDR3 bases: TGTGCCAGCAGTGAATCTTTGGGCTACACCTTC. Translated, it gives CASSESLGYTF.

The chain joins TRBV5-1 to TRBJ1-6; D unresolved. Trimming removed 4 bases at V and 0 bases at J, with 8 bases between. The CDR3 is 15 residues long. From germline, CDR1 is SGHRS and CDR2 YFSETQ. For the CDR3, the DNA is TGCGCCAGCAGCCATTCTAGCTCCTATAATTCACCCCTCCACTTT. Protein product: CASSHSSSYNSPLHF.

Turning to this clone: Relative to the germline gene, one junction end is altered; a read error may explain this. The V gene is TRBV14, the J gene TRBJ2-7; 13 bases fit TRBD2. CDR3 size: 19 residues. CDR1 and CDR2 (germline): SGHDN, FVKESK. CDR3: CASSQVPGLAGPHGYEQYF. Written as DNA, the CDR3 is TGTGCCAGCAGTCAAGTTCCGGGACTAGCGGGGCCTCACGGCTACGAGCAGTACTTC.

The gene calls are TRBV27 and TRBJ2-3; TRBD2 agrees at 9 bases. The CDR3 consists of 16 residues. Germline CDR1 reads MNHEY; CDR2 reads SMNVEV (reference sequence). With 6 bases clipped from V and 1 base from J, the junction kept 8 bases outside the gene matches. In DNA form, the CDR3 reads TGTGCCAGCAGGTCGGGAGCGGGGGGAGGCACAGATACGCAGTATTTT. It specifies CASRSGAGGGTDTQYF.